The T cell receptor beta chain under discussion was sequenced for a study of blood T cell repertoires in COVID-19. This CDR3 contains 15 residues. The ends lost 5 bases at V and 6 bases at J; junction bases unmatched: 12. In germline, CDR1 is PRHDT, CDR2 FYEKMQ (reference sequence). As handled by the study authors: Scientists estimated how many nucleated cells there were by amplifying reference gene primers. Only in-frame clones appear in the TCRdb table, and some are missing; sequencing was by immunoSEQ multiplex PCR. D and trimming come from the DNA, and the V and J calls and clone size come from that table. The sample comprises 340,000 or so clones, about nine tenths of which are singletons, and 1% rests with the top ten.

Sequenced sample: peripheral blood. The V and J genes are TRBV13 and TRBJ2-7; 8 bases align to TRBD1. The receptor's source is a man between 50 and 59 years old with active or convalescent COVID-19. The CDR3, as DNA: TGTGCCAGCAGCCTTAGGCCAGGGGGCTCGAGCGAGCAGTACTTC. Its protein is CASSLRPGGSSEQYF.